Described below is a single TCR beta chain sequence and its context. Its cognate antigen is unknown. The junction shows a germline mismatch at one end, possibly a read error. The sample is drawn from a study of T cell repertoires in cytomegalovirus infection. TCRdb analysed the reads with MiXCR anew, one entry per CDR3 protein. The table shows approximately 1,000,000 distinct CDR3 sequences, with 30% to 40% occurring only once. There are 14 residues in the CDR3. The V gene is TRBV12-3 or TRBV12-4, the J gene TRBJ1-5; D remains ambiguous. The receptor was derived from a human donor in good health (CMV status not recorded). Some clones in this sample may be carry-over from other donors' samples. The sample here was cultured CD8+ T cells from PBMCs, taken from culture after CMV antigen stimulation. The CDR3 DNA reads as TGTGTCAGCAGTTTTAGCACGAGTCGGCAGCCCCAGCATTTT. Its translation is CVSSFSTSRQPQHF.